Included here is one TCR beta chain sequence, with context. Its matching antigen is unknown. Ophthalmopathy-affected donors exhibited moderate-to-severe activity, CAS ≥3, NOSPECS ≥4, and duration under 3 months. Ineligible for inclusion were patients with other autoimmune diseases, uncontrolled infections, pregnancy or lactation. The data originate from a study of Graves' ophthalmopathy and Graves' hyperthyroidism. Study-level findings and limits: Thyroid clonotypes that were expanded above 0.001 frequency mostly also appeared in blood. Ophthalmopathy cases were distinguished from stable hyperthyroidism by a 13-signature model, reaching just over 85% sensitivity and roughly 80% specificity.

Investigators amplified TCR beta CDR3 regions from RNA transcripts. Amplification began with first-round RT-PCR using HTBI primers, then second-round multiplex PCR was performed. TCRdb recomputed calls from the multiplex PCR reads with MiXCR, one row per CDR3 protein. The table shows about 740,000 distinct CDR3 sequences, with about 44% occurring only once. Trimming removed 6 bases from V and 3 bases from J, with 24 bases in between. Germline V gene data show CDR1 as SNHLY and CDR2 as FYNNEI. The CDR3 is 17 amino acids. The sequenced material came from peripheral blood. The source of this sequence is an adult man with Graves' ophthalmopathy. The chain couples TRBV2 to TRBJ2-7, with D possibly being TRBD2 (5 bases). The DNA for the CDR3 is TGTGCCAGCAGACGGACGGAAACGGGGATGAAATACTACGAGCAGTACTTC. Amino acids: CASRRTETGMKYYEQYF.